This passage covers 32 T cell receptor beta chains from one sample sequenced in a study of blood T cell repertoires in COVID-19. The assay was immunoSEQ multiplex PCR, and TCRdb's table has in-frame clones only and misses some. The repertoire holds more than 110,000 clones, 86% seen once, with 4.3% in the top ten. Input material: PBMCs or T cells enriched from blood (not recorded which). The source of these receptors is a man in his fifties who had recovered from COVID-19.

The chain links TRBV6-2 or TRBV6-3 to TRBJ1-5, with a weak D call TRBD1 (5 bases). The length of the CDR3 is 14 residues. With 0 bases removed from V and 6 bases from J, the gap between germline ends came to 9 bases. Germline CDR1 and CDR2: MNHEY and SVGEGT. This chain's CDR3 is CASSYSGRVQPQHF. The CDR3 coding sequence is TGTGCCAGCAGTTACTCGGGCAGGGTTCAGCCCCAGCATTTT.

The chain is built from TRBV15 and TRBJ2-2; no definite D call. The V and J ends lost 4 bases and 1 base respectively, with 13 bases between them. Germline CDR1 is LNHNV and CDR2 is YYDKDF (reference sequence). This CDR3 has 16 amino acids. The chain's CDR3 is CATSTRFAGNTGELFF. The CDR3 DNA is TGTGCCACCAGCACCCGTTTTGCAGGGAACACCGGGGAGCTGTTTTTT. The full variable domain, rest sourced from reference TRBV15 and TRBJ2-2, is DAMVIQNPRYQVTQFGKPVTLSCSQTLNHNVMYWYQQKSSQAPKLLFHYYDKDFNNEADTPDNFQSRRPNTSFCFLDIRSPGLGDTAMYLCATSTRFAGNTGELFFGEGSRLTVL.

The chain links TRBV28 to TRBJ2-6; the match to TRBD1 covers 12 bases. The CDR3 loop spans 19 amino acids. Trimming at V came to 5 bases and at J to 1 base, leaving 9 bases not matched to a gene. In germline, CDR1 is MDHEN, CDR2 SYDVKM. The CDR3, as DNA: TGTGCCAGCAGTCCGCGATGGGACAGGGGGCTTTCTGGGGCCAACGTCCTGACTTTC. Protein product: CASSPRWDRGLSGANVLTF.

V gene TRBV5-1 combines with J gene TRBJ2-6, with TRBD2 matching 9 bases. Germline values: CDR1 SGHRS, CDR2 YFSETQ. The CDR3 has 17 amino acids. V shed 2 bases, J shed 0 bases, and the junction held 3 bases outside the gene matches. The DNA of the CDR3 is TGCGCCAGCAGCTTAGAACTAGCGGGCTCTGGGGCCAACGTCCTGACTTTC. Its translation is CASSLELAGSGANVLTF. The full variable domain, its missing parts supplied by reference TRBV5-1 and TRBJ2-6, is KAGVTQTPRYLIKTRGQQVTLSCSPISGHRSVSWYQQTPGQGLQFLFEYFSETQRNKGNFPGRFSGRQFSNSRSEMNVSTLELGDSALYLCASSLELAGSGANVLTFGAGSRLTVL.

The chain is built from TRBV3-1 (or the pseudogene TRBV3-2) and TRBJ2-3, with 10 bases that match TRBD2. Trimming removed 0 bases from V and 6 bases from J; junction bases left unmatched: 15. Germline V gene sequence: CDR1 LGHDT, CDR2 YNNKEL (reference sequence). CDR3 length equals 19 residues. The DNA for the CDR3 is TGTGCCAGCAGCCAAGATTCGCCGGGGACTAGCGATCTTTGGGATACGCAGTATTTT. Translated, it gives CASSQDSPGTSDLWDTQYF.

The chain joins TRBV2 to TRBJ1-3; D gene ambiguous. V dropped 2 bases and J dropped 0 bases, with 5 bases sitting between them. Germline V CDR1 and CDR2: SNHLY, FYNNEI. The CDR3 has 14 residues. CDR3 sequence reads: CASSEHGSGNTIYF. The CDR3 nucleotides are TGTGCCAGCAGTGAACACGGCTCTGGAAACACCATATATTTT.

The V gene is TRBV28, the J gene TRBJ1-4; 7 positions agree with TRBD1. The CDR3 runs to 15 residues. The germline V gene has CDR1 MDHEN and CDR2 SYDVKM. The V and J ends lost 2 bases and 8 bases, in that order; junction bases with no gene match: 8. CDR3 protein: CASSLTQGSWEKLFF. Here the CDR3 DNA reads TGTGCCAGCAGTTTAACACAGGGGAGTTGGGAAAAACTGTTTTTT.

V usage is TRBV7-2 and J usage is TRBJ1-3, with 7 positions matching TRBD1. Trimming cost V 0 bases and J 3 bases; bases outside gene matches: 5. The CDR3 consists of 16 residues. Germline CDR1 SGHTA, CDR2 FQGNSA. The CDR3 nucleotides are TGTGCCAGCAGCTTAGCGGAGGGGGCAGGTGGAAACACCATATATTTT. This encodes CASSLAEGAGGNTIYF.

In nucleotides, the CDR3 is TGTGCCAGCAGTTACTCGGGACAGGAGAATGAAAAACTGTTTTTT. Its protein product is CASSYSGQENEKLFF. The chain combines TRBV6-6 with TRBJ1-4, with 8 bases fitting TRBD1. Germline V gives CDR1 MNHNY, CDR2 SVGAGI (reference sequence). V lost 0 bases, J lost 5 bases, and 2 bases stayed unmatched. The length of the CDR3 is 15 residues.

This chain uses TRBV12-3 or TRBV12-4 with TRBJ1-2, with 9 bases that match TRBD1. The V and J ends lost 5 bases and 8 bases, in that order; junction bases with no gene match: 6. This CDR3 comprises 13 residues. CDR3 sequence: CASSRQGGGGYTF. CDR3 in DNA: TGTGCCAGCAGTCGACAGGGGGGTGGGGGCTACACCTTC.

V and J are TRBV3-1 (or the pseudogene TRBV3-2) and TRBJ1-5, with D perhaps matching TRBD1 (6 bases). There are 14 residues in the CDR3. Trimming cost V 7 bases and J 4 bases, with 14 bases left between them. From germline, CDR1 is LGHDT and CDR2 YNNKEL (reference sequence). CDR3 residues: CASTLGAFNQPQHF. In nucleotides, the CDR3 is TGTGCCAGCACCCTGGGGGCATTTAATCAGCCCCAGCATTTT.

J is TRBJ2-3 and V is TRBV9; 7 nucleotides line up with TRBD1. The CDR3 has 16 residues. The germline CDR1 and CDR2 sequences are SGDLS and YYNGEE. V dropped 4 bases and J dropped 2; count of bases not matched to a gene: 10. The CDR3 protein is CASSTRTGFSTDTQYF. The CDR3 nucleotides are TGTGCCAGCAGCACCCGGACAGGATTTTCCACAGATACGCAGTATTTT.

The chain combines TRBV9 with TRBJ2-1; 9 bases match TRBD2. The CDR3 spans 14 residues. The J segment lost 7 bases and the V segment lost 2 bases, leaving 4 bases of the junction unmatched. CDR1 is SGDLS and CDR2 is YYNGEE in the germline V gene. The CDR3 coding sequence is TGTGCCAGCAGCGTTAGCGGGAGTTCGAATGAGCAGTTCTTC. The encoded protein is CASSVSGSSNEQFF.

The V call is TRBV7-2, the J call TRBJ2-1; D unclear. This CDR3 is 12 amino acids long. Trimming pared 5 bases from V and 7 bases from J, leaving 9 bases between. The V gene's germline CDR1 is SGHTA and CDR2 FQGNSA. The CDR3 reads CASSPHLNEQFF. The CDR3 DNA follows: TGTGCCAGCAGCCCCCACTTGAATGAGCAGTTCTTC. Supplemented by reference TRBV7-2 and TRBJ2-1, the full variable domain reads GAGVSQSPSNKVTEKGKDVELRCDPISGHTALYWYRQSLGQGLEFLIYFQGNSAPDKSGLPSDRFSAERTGGSVSTLTIQRTQQEDSAVYLCASSPHLNEQFFGPGTRLTVL.

The chain carries TRBV7-3 and TRBJ2-5; D call uncertain. This CDR3 spans 13 amino acids. The V end was cut by 1 base, the J end by 4 bases, with 7 bases between. Per the germline V gene, CDR1 is SGHTA and CDR2 is FQGTGA. CDR3 in amino acids: CASSLSLGETQYF. DNA of the CDR3: TGTGCCAGCAGCTTAAGTCTAGGAGAGACCCAGTACTTC.

The V call is TRBV7-9, the J call TRBJ1-6; 7 bases fit TRBD1. The trim removed 5 bases at V and 7 bases at J, leaving 5 bases unmatched. The CDR3 spans 14 residues. From germline, CDR1 is SEHNR and CDR2 FQNEAQ (reference sequence). The CDR3 sequence is CASSLDRANSPLHF. DNA of the CDR3: TGTGCCAGCAGCCTCGACAGGGCCAATTCACCCCTCCACTTT.

The gene calls are TRBV11-3 and TRBJ2-2; TRBD2 aligns across 8 bases. Germline lookup yields CDR1 SGHNT and CDR2 YENEEA. Trimming removed 6 bases from V and 7 bases from J; junction bases left unmatched: 4. The CDR3 is 13 residues long. CDR3 region: CASSPTSDGELFF. In DNA, the CDR3 is TGTGCCAGCAGTCCGACTAGCGACGGGGAGCTGTTTTTT.

The rearrangement links TRBV7-2 to TRBJ2-3; weak D call: TRBD2 (6 bases). CDR1 and CDR2 (germline): SGHTA, FQGNSA. The CDR3 spans 16 residues. V lost 1 base and J 3 bases, leaving 14 bases between the germline ends. The CDR3 here is CASSLDRPGRTDTQYF. The CDR3 DNA follows: TGTGCCAGCAGCTTAGATCGGCCGGGGAGGACAGATACGCAGTATTTT.

The chain combines TRBV5-4 with TRBJ2-7; the D gene is possibly TRBD2 (6 bases). The CDR3 extends over 15 amino acids. Trimming pared 4 bases from V and 7 bases from J, leaving 21 bases between. Germline V lookup: CDR1 SGHNT, CDR2 YYREEE (reference sequence). The CDR3 spells CASSPPDYPLEEQYV. The CDR3 nucleotides are TGTGCCAGCAGCCCCCCGGACTACCCGCTGGAGGAGCAGTACGTC.

The chain carries TRBV6-5 and TRBJ1-1; no definite D call. Trimming took 0 bases from V and 7 from J, leaving 12 bases between them. CDR1 and CDR2 (germline): MNHEY, SVGAGI. CDR3 length: 14 residues. This CDR3 reads CASSYSAGGLEAFF. Here the CDR3 DNA reads TGTGCCAGCAGTTACTCTGCGGGAGGACTTGAAGCTTTCTTT.

The chain has TRBV28 and TRBJ1-2; 9 bases fit TRBD1. Germline values: CDR1 MDHEN, CDR2 SYDVKM. This CDR3 is built from 15 residues. After removal of 2 bases from V and 4 bases from J, the junction contained 5 bases not matched to a gene. CDR3 sequence reads: CASSLRDRVFYGYTF. For the CDR3, the DNA is TGTGCCAGCAGTTTAAGGGACAGGGTTTTCTATGGCTACACCTTC.

This clone has just one count. The sample has other DNA sequences that encode this CDR3 too. V gene TRBV4-3 combines with J gene TRBJ1-1; D not certain. With 0 bases removed from V and 2 bases from J, the gap between germline ends came to 4 bases. The germline gives CDR1 LGHNA, CDR2 YSLEER. CDR3 length equals 13 residues. The CDR3 DNA is TGCGCCAGCAGCCAAGACAGAAACACTGAAGCTTTCTTT. This encodes CASSQDRNTEAFF.

The chain carries TRBV7-3 and TRBJ1-4, with 7 bases aligning to TRBD1. CDR1 and CDR2 (germline): SGHTA, FQGTGA. This CDR3 region has 13 residues. With V trimmed by 5 bases and J by 7 bases, 4 bases remained unmatched. The CDR3: CASSIQGGEKLFF. Written as DNA, the CDR3 is TGTGCCAGCAGCATTCAGGGGGGTGAAAAACTGTTTTTT.

This clone was seen once. The rearrangement links TRBV18 to TRBJ2-6, with 12 bases identical to TRBD2. The trim removed 6 bases at V and 4 bases at J, leaving 10 bases unmatched. CDR1 and CDR2 (germline): KGHSH, LQKENI. CDR3 length: 18 amino acids. CDR3 in amino acids: CASSPTSGGLRGANVLTF. CDR3 coding DNA: TGTGCCAGCTCGCCGACTAGCGGGGGACTTCGAGGGGCCAACGTCCTGACTTTC.

In this sample, this clone turned up a few times. J is TRBJ2-7 and V is TRBV6-4; 8 positions match TRBD2. J was trimmed by 5 bases and V by 6 bases; bases with no gene match: 9. Germline-derived CDR1 and CDR2 are MRHNA and SNTAGT. The CDR3 sequence is 14 residues long. CDR3 nucleotides: TGTGCCAGCAGCCCAACGGGGGGGGCGGACGAGCAGTACTTC. Translated: CASSPTGGADEQYF.

V gene TRBV19 combines with J gene TRBJ1-5; no definite D call. The length of the CDR3 is 13 residues. The V end was cut by 7 bases, the J end by 6 bases, with 13 bases between. Germline CDR1 and CDR2: LNHDA and SQIVND (reference sequence). CDR3 amino acids: CASTGSQRQPQHF. CDR3 bases: TGTGCCAGTACCGGGTCTCAACGTCAGCCCCAGCATTTT.

V gene TRBV11-2 combines with J gene TRBJ1-4, with 8 bases lining up with TRBD1. The V and J ends lost 0 bases and 5 bases, in that order; junction bases with no gene match: 8. The CDR3 is 17 residues long. Looked up from germline, CDR1 is SGHAT and CDR2 is FQNNGV. This chain's CDR3 is CASSLDAGGRGNEKLFF. The CDR3 DNA reads as TGTGCCAGCAGCTTAGATGCAGGGGGCCGGGGAAATGAAAAACTGTTTTTT. Full variable domain (missing parts from reference TRBV11-2 and TRBJ1-4): EAGVAQSPRYKIIEKRQSVAFWCNPISGHATLYWYQQILGQGPKLLIQFQNNGVVDDSQLPKDRFSAERLKGVDSTLKIQPAKLEDSAVYLCASSLDAGGRGNEKLFFGSGTQLSVL.

The chain is built from TRBV6-1 and TRBJ2-3; D is uncertain. Germline CDR1 reads MNHNS; CDR2 reads SASEGT. The ends were cut back, 0 bases at V and 0 bases at J, with 7 bases in the middle. The CDR3 sequence is 15 residues long. DNA of the CDR3: TGTGCCAGCAGTGAAGCGCCGGGTAGCACAGATACGCAGTATTTT. This translates into CASSEAPGSTDTQYF.

J is TRBJ2-3 and V is TRBV28; 13 bases line up with TRBD2. The CDR3 is 16 amino acids. CDR1 MDHEN and CDR2 SYDVKM come from the germline V gene. The V gene end was trimmed by 2 bases and the J gene end by 8 bases; junction bases not matched to a gene: 7. CDR3 nucleotide sequence: TGTGCCAGCAGTTTACCGACTAGCGGGAGGATGGCTACGCAGTATTTT. This gives the protein CASSLPTSGRMATQYF.

The chain joins TRBV7-2 to TRBJ2-3; 14 nucleotides match TRBD2. CDR3 size: 16 residues. The V and J ends lost 4 bases and 7 bases, in that order; junction bases with no gene match: 7. Germline lookup yields CDR1 SGHTA and CDR2 FQGNSA. The CDR3 bases are TGTGCCAGCAGCTCCACGGGACTAGCGGGGGCTAATACGCAGTATTTT. Translated, it gives CASSSTGLAGANTQYF.

The chain links TRBV6-5 to TRBJ1-6; 7 bases map to TRBD1. This CDR3 comprises 16 residues. Germline CDR1 is MNHEY and CDR2 is SVGAGI. V shed 0 bases and J 4 bases; nucleotides not matched to a gene: 3. This CDR3 reads CASSYSGTAYNSPLHF. DNA for the CDR3: TGTGCCAGCAGTTACTCCGGGACAGCTTATAATTCACCCCTCCACTTT.

The chain carries TRBV7-9 and TRBJ1-4; 7 bases fit TRBD1. Trimming at V came to 2 bases and at J to 8 bases, leaving 8 bases not matched to a gene. Germline V lookup: CDR1 SEHNR, CDR2 FQNEAQ (reference sequence). This CDR3 spans 15 amino acids. CDR3 protein: CASSLLGTVAEKLFF. CDR3 sequence (DNA): TGTGCCAGCAGCTTACTTGGGACAGTTGCCGAAAAACTGTTTTTT.